This TCR beta chain was identified in a study of T cell repertoires in cytomegalovirus infection. As for the study in general: It can be stated that public TCR beta signatures indicated CMV infection as well as a matching HLA type. Findings and caveats of the study: The ex vivo response was dominated by HLA-C-restricted CMV-specific TCR beta clonotypes. Cumulated frequencies of public TCR beta families served to identify carriers of CMV plus the relevant HLA.

CDR3 length equals 11 residues. V lost 4 bases, J lost 6 bases, and 7 bases lay in between. Germline CDR1 is SGHTA and CDR2 is FQGNSA. This clonotype was counted many times. Its antigen remains unidentified. One entry per CDR3 protein results from TCRdb running MiXCR on the reads. The data contain about 260,000 distinct CDR3 sequences, roughly 13% of them singletons. Specimen: PBMCs. The rearrangement joins TRBV7-2 to TRBJ2-7; no clear D gene. This sequence was found in a human donor in good health (CMV status not recorded). Some clones in this sample may be carry-over from other donors' samples. In nucleotides, the CDR3 is TGTGCCAGCAGCTCCGGCCTCGAGCAGTACTTC. Translating gives CASSSGLEQYF.